This T cell receptor (beta chain) stems from a study of cytomegalovirus exposure and HLA in healthy donors (dated by TCRdb to 2017 to 2019). Notes on the research overall: In an earlier analysis of around 540 of the donors, about 270 Gb of sequence data and roughly 100 million unique TCR beta sequences from about 179 million T cells were reported. To predict cytomegalovirus infection status, the study brought together high-throughput TCR immunosequencing, statistical association of individual TCRs with disease status, and machine learning. Donor age, sex, ethnicity and CMV serostatus were collected together with the repertoire data. In addition to the first cohort of around 670 subjects, a separate validation cohort of approximately 120 different subjects was used. In a later analysis, previously published TCR beta repertoires from about 670 donors were re-analyzed and high-resolution HLA genotyping was added so that TCR occurrence patterns could be studied. Both class I and class II loci were covered by HLA typing, at four-digit resolution. The study used immunosequencing to profile the T cell repertoires of hundreds of subjects and linked those repertoires to cytomegalovirus serostatus. In an earlier analysis of 587 of the donors, high-throughput TCR beta sequencing was used to judge whether each TCR beta V gene segment behaved as functional or pseudogenic. Among about 400 genotyped donors of the cohort, an average of around 240,000 unique TCR beta nucleotide sequences was sequenced per donor, of which roughly 17% were non-productive. In a later genetic analysis, genome-wide SNP genotypes for 398 of the 666 donors were used, and that subset was treated as a discovery cohort. Among the roughly 370 genotyped donors, around 81% belonged to the genetic ancestry cluster associated with self-reported Caucasian donors. The study aimed to test whether cataloging public T cell receptors could reveal signatures of past pathogen exposure. Because of strong linkage in the cohort, roughly five DR-DQ haplotypes were treated as single units for association and clustering. An early release that covered more than 550 HLA-typed donors contained 250 to 350 gigabases of sequencing data and around 85 million unique TCR sequences. All discovery cohort repertoires had been generated on a single sequencing platform. The number of typed donors differed by locus: about 629-640 for A, B, C, DRB1 and DQB1; 500 to 550 for DQA1; 606 for DPA1; and roughly 450 for DPB1. Rather than drawing on any new phenotypic data, the later analysis identified candidate immune exposures from TCR beta sequences and the way those sequences occurred across donors. Beyond this particular receptor, the publication reports: A cluster of highly shared sequence variants was judged likely to be a technical artifact of the sequencing pipeline. A further reported finding was that TCR beta sequences accurately predicted the HLA-A and HLA-B alleles for most subjects in the first cohort. In a later analysis, TCR association rates were found to vary across HLA loci, with the most associated TCRs seen for DRB1 alleles and the fewest for HLA-C alleles. In an earlier analysis of some 550 of the donors, most TCR beta V segments were observed in productive rearrangements about 87% or about 30% of the time, broadly matching IMGT annotations. According to a later analysis, most CMV-associated TCR beta chains appeared to be HLA-restricted, and the HLA associations seemed to be driven largely by CMV exposure. Because HLA typing was missing for some donors at each locus, association tests included only the typed subset. Some IMGT-functional V segments, including TRBV6-2 and TRBV6-3, could not be told apart with the 87-base-pair reads, so those segments were excluded. The classifier was reported to diagnose cytomegalovirus status with high specificity and sensitivity in both the original and validation cohorts. In a later analysis, several top co-occurrence clusters were reported to appear linked to parvovirus B19, influenza, CMV and Epstein-Barr virus. The study listed 150 to 200 TCR beta chains as associated with cytomegalovirus. Only TCR beta chains were sequenced in this cohort, and the absence of alpha or paired-chain data limited detectable features. CMV serostatus was the only immune exposure information available for the cohort. Seventeen rarely observed V segments, including chromosome 9 orphons, were excluded from the earlier analysis of several hundred of the donors because counts were too low. The authors suggested that the approach could potentially be extended to other disease states and immunological phenotypes. Specific HLA alleles were associated with about 17,000 TCR beta sequences at a false discovery rate of 0.05 in a later analysis. Presence/absence analyses assumed roughly uniform sequencing depth across donors, an assumption that may not hold. When HLA alleles, especially DR and DQ, strongly co-occurred, TCR associations were difficult to assign to individual alleles. In a later genetic analysis, fewer N-insertions in productive TCRs were reported among donors in an Asian-associated ancestry cluster than the approximately 670-donor mean. Correlated functional status among segregating V segments might reflect linkage disequilibrium, but an unknown experimental factor could not be ruled out. A later genetic analysis associated a missense DCLRE1C variant with V-gene and J-gene trimming of TCR beta chains, and an independent cohort replicated the association. A few of the identified cytomegalovirus-associated TCR beta chains were confirmed in vitro to be specific for cytomegalovirus antigens. Compared with equally common non-associated chains, HLA-associated TCR beta chains in a later analysis were more clonally expanded and had lower generation probabilities. While some public TCRs were present in many individuals, most TCR sequences turned up only very rarely across donors.

Reading the germline V gene (reference sequence) gives CDR1 MNHNY and CDR2 SVGAGI. V drops 2 bases and J drops 6 bases, leaving 16 bases in between. The CDR3 sequence holds 15 residues, the cysteine and phenylalanine included. The CDR3 DNA has 45 bases and is translated from base 1. Details on this clone: No antigen is known for it. No much larger clone is present one base from it, and per-base qualities are unavailable.

The cohort was made up of 500 to 800 healthy bone marrow donors. At the time of sampling, all cohort members were nominally healthy, though unrecorded immune exposures were likely present. The donor was CMV seronegative and belonged to the group of more than 300 seronegative cohort members. A peripheral blood sample was provided by each donor, and peripheral blood mononuclear cells were used for TCR beta sequencing. Genomic DNA was extracted from the blood cell samples with the Qiagen DNeasy Blood Extraction Kit. The receptor library was made with the immunoSEQ multiplex PCR assay. A mixture of 60 forward primers for TCR Vbeta segments and 13 reverse primers for TCR Jbeta segments was used in the multiplex PCR. The CDR3 region of rearranged TCR beta genes was amplified from genomic DNA with a multiplex PCR assay. On the Illumina HiSeq System, the amplified TCR beta libraries were sequenced as 87-base-pair reads. Per the source publication's procedure: In a later analysis, 70 million to 95 million unique TCR beta chains were counted across the approximately 670 repertoires, and approximately 11 million of these chains were shared by at least two donors. A nearest-neighbor algorithm error-corrected the raw reads and collapsed the reads into unique sequences, merging closely related sequences to remove PCR and sequencing errors. To assign V, D and J gene segments, CDR3 sequences were aligned to IMGT reference sequences. Each retained sequence needed at least a six-nucleotide match to both a V gene segment and a J gene segment. A rearrangement counted as productive if the CDR3 had no stop codons and remained in frame with V and J, and every other rearrangement counted as non-productive. CDR3 was defined according to IMGT convention as the region running from the second conserved V-encoded cysteine to the conserved J-encoded phenylalanine. Sequences without an unambiguous match to a single V gene segment were excluded from the earlier analysis of about 630 of the donors. An earlier analysis of roughly 590 of the donors called V segments functional above 56.7% productive rearrangements and segregating when the between-donor standard deviation exceeded 5%. A statistical classification framework was built to diagnose cytomegalovirus status from the catalog of TCR beta chain sequences. In a later analysis, TCR nucleotide sequences were compared against IMGT/GENE-DB human TR gene sequences so that V and J genes could be assigned. The TCRdist pipeline was used in a later analysis to assign CDR3 sequences and most-parsimonious VDJ recombination scenarios. In a later analysis, each TCR beta chain was defined by its CDR3 amino acid sequence together with its V-gene family, and reads without a unique V-gene family were excluded. A later analysis removed 592 highly shared, low-generation-probability nucleotide sequences to deal with suspected cross-contamination and a sequencing artifact. For each public chain, a later analysis derived a clonal expansion index from normalized ranks of inferred template counts within each repertoire. A later analysis computed generation probabilities with a VDJ recombination model fitted to out-of-frame rearrangements, and checked the results against IGoR. In a later analysis, TCR-TCR, TCR-HLA and TCR-CMV co-occurrence was scored with hypergeometric tests, and a repertoire-size bias correction was applied to TCR pairs. In a later analysis, false discovery rates were estimated by permuting HLA or CMV assignments 20 times. In a later analysis, co-occurring TCRs were grouped using DBSCAN, and TCRdist sequence similarity was added for clustering within HLA-allele-positive subsets. Co-occurrence clustering excluded repertoires with fewer than 30,000 or more than 120,000 public chains, plus five with anomalous nucleotide sharing. TCRdb's version of the immuneACCESS table is confined to in-frame rearrangements and falls short of the full clone set. An unresolved V gene accounts for under half of the shortfall where checked; the remainder is of unknown origin. That table is the source of V, J and clone size, and D and trimming were worked out from the DNA. The sample yields roughly 170,000 clones; more than 70% were counted once. 0.8% to 1.3% of the sample is held by the ten biggest clonotypes.

This TCR was recovered from a man in his thirties or forties in good health and CMV-seronegative. The V and J genes are TRBV6-6 and TRBJ1-2; the D gene is perhaps TRBD1, from 5 matching bases. The specimen was PBMCs. Read as DNA, the sequence is TGTGCCAGCAGTTACGACGCAGGGTTTCGGGATGGCTACACCTTC. It codes for CASSYDAGFRDGYTF.